The 24 T cell receptor beta chains below come from one sample, sequenced in a study of shared clonotypes between healthy human individuals. Profiled with immunoSEQ multiplex PCR; TCRdb holds only in-frame clones, not every one. The table records approximately 1,500,000 clones, approximately 97% of them present only once. The material sequenced was naive CD4+ T cells sorted from blood. Stated subset: CD45RA+ positively selected. The receptors were sampled from a man aged 25 to 40 in good health.

The genes are TRBV6-1 and TRBJ2-3, with unresolved D. Trimming removed 9 bases from V and 1 base from J, with 8 bases in between. The CDR3 consists of 12 residues. Per germline, CDR1 MNHNS and CDR2 SASEGT. The CDR3 region is CASRWGTDTQYF. The CDR3 DNA is TGTGCCAGTCGTTGGGGCACAGATACGCAGTATTTT.

The chain joins TRBV5-4 to TRBJ2-5; 12 nucleotides line up with TRBD1. The CDR3 spans 16 residues. V lost 4 bases, J lost 11 bases, and 15 bases stayed unmatched. Per germline, CDR1 SGHNT and CDR2 YYREEE (reference sequence). The CDR3 region is CASSAGGQGATYEQYF. For the CDR3, the DNA is TGTGCCAGCAGCGCTGGGGGACAGGGGGCCACGTATGAACAGTACTTC.

The V call is TRBV5-4, the J call TRBJ2-5; perhaps TRBD1 as D (6 bases). Germline lookup yields CDR1 SGHNT and CDR2 YYREEE (reference sequence). The ends were cut back, 0 bases at V and 1 base at J, with 13 bases in the middle. The CDR3 is made up of 16 amino acids. The CDR3 here is CASSLVDSSRQETQYF. CDR3 nucleotides: TGTGCCAGCAGCTTGGTGGACAGTTCTCGCCAAGAGACCCAGTACTTC.

The gene calls are TRBV6-6 and TRBJ2-5; D may be TRBD1 (7 bases). The V and J ends lost 4 bases and 4 bases respectively, with 13 bases between them. CDR3 length: 14 residues. Germline CDR1 reads MNHNY; CDR2 reads SVGAGI (reference sequence). The CDR3 loop reads CASSFHRGGETQYF. CDR3 DNA: TGTGCCAGCAGTTTCCACAGGGGAGGAGAGACCCAGTACTTC.

V is TRBV5-4 and J is TRBJ2-3, with D unclear. Germline CDR1 reads SGHNT; CDR2 reads YYREEE (reference sequence). V shed 4 bases and J shed 8 bases, with 8 bases lying between them. The CDR3 totals 11 residues. The CDR3 loop reads CASSPLGTQYF. CDR3 coding DNA: TGTGCCAGCAGCCCCTTGGGTACGCAGTATTTT.

V gene TRBV29-1 combines with J gene TRBJ2-7, with TRBD2 matching over 7 bases. Per the germline V gene, CDR1 is SQVTM and CDR2 is ANQGSEA. The V segment lost 4 bases and the J segment 3 bases; nucleotides outside the gene matches: 6. This CDR3 is 13 amino acids long. The CDR3 region has the DNA TGCAGCGTTGGTGGGCGGGAGCTCTACGAGCAGTACTTC. Translated, it gives CSVGGRELYEQYF.

The V call is TRBV7-9, the J call TRBJ2-7; 7 bases map to TRBD1. From germline, CDR1 is SEHNR and CDR2 FQNEAQ (reference sequence). This CDR3 region has 13 residues. The trim removed 5 bases at V and 12 bases at J, leaving 13 bases unmatched. CDR3 bases: TGTGCCAGCAGCCCCCCGGGACAGACGATTGGGTACTTC. As protein: CASSPPGQTIGYF.

The chain has TRBV25-1 and TRBJ2-1; possible D gene TRBD1, 6 bases. Deletions cut 4 bases from V and 4 bases from J, with 14 bases between. This CDR3 comprises 15 residues. Germline CDR1 MGHDK, CDR2 SYGVNS. The DNA of the CDR3 is TGTGCCAGCAGTGGAAAACTACAGGGTTACAATGAGCAGTTCTTC. Amino acid sequence: CASSGKLQGYNEQFF. Filled out from reference TRBV25-1 and TRBJ2-1, the complete variable domain reads EADIYQTPRYLVIGTGKKITLECSQTMGHDKMYWYQQDPGMELHLIHYSYGVNSTEKGDLSSESTVSRIRTEHFPLTLESARPSHTSQYLCASSGKLQGYNEQFFGPGTRLTVL.

The genes are TRBV19 and TRBJ1-5, with 9 bases lining up with TRBD1. The J segment lost 5 bases and the V segment lost 5 bases, leaving 10 bases of the junction unmatched. Germline loops: CDR1 LNHDA, CDR2 SQIVND (reference sequence). The CDR3 length is 16 residues. The CDR3 region has the DNA TGTGCCAGTAGTCCCTGGAGGGGACAGGGTCATCAGCCCCAGCATTTT. This codes for CASSPWRGQGHQPQHF.

This chain uses TRBV19 with TRBJ1-5, with 7 bases lining up with TRBD1. V lost 4 bases, J lost 3 bases, and 9 bases stayed unmatched. Germline CDR1 LNHDA, CDR2 SQIVND (reference sequence). This CDR3 region has 16 residues. CDR3 sequence: CASSTPRGQLNQPQHF. The CDR3 DNA sequence: TGTGCCAGTAGTACCCCCAGGGGACAGCTCAATCAGCCCCAGCATTTT.

This clone turned up a few times. Different DNA sequences within this sample yield the same CDR3. V gene TRBV28 combines with J gene TRBJ2-7, with 9 bases matching TRBD1. Trimming cost V 6 bases and J 2 bases; bases outside gene matches: 5. The CDR3 is 14 residues long. Germline CDR1 reads MDHEN; CDR2 reads SYDVKM. The CDR3 nucleotides read TGTGCCAGCAGACCGGGACAGGGCCCCTACGAGCAGTACTTC. Translation gives CASRPGQGPYEQYF.

J is TRBJ2-7 and V is TRBV5-1; D may match TRBD1 or TRBD2 (6 bases each). V lost 4 bases and J 2 bases, leaving 13 bases between the germline ends. The CDR3 runs to 14 residues. CDR1 SGHRS and CDR2 YFSETQ come from the germline V gene. CDR3 coding DNA: TGCGCCAGCAGCCCCGGGGGCGTTCCCTACGAGCAGTACTTC. Translation gives CASSPGGVPYEQYF.

The V gene is TRBV5-4, the J gene TRBJ2-3; 10 bases agree with TRBD1. Germline CDR1 is SGHNT and CDR2 is YYREEE (reference sequence). The V and J ends lost 2 bases and 8 bases, in that order; junction bases with no gene match: 17. The CDR3 is 18 residues long. CDR3 sequence reads: CASSFPGQGTNPTSTQYF. For the CDR3, the DNA is TGTGCCAGCAGCTTTCCGGGACAGGGGACTAACCCGACGTCTACGCAGTATTTT.

The genes are TRBV9 and TRBJ2-5, with D possibly matching TRBD2 (6 bases). The CDR3 runs 17 residues. Trimming removed 0 bases from V and 3 bases from J, with 18 bases in between. Germline-derived CDR1 and CDR2 are SGDLS and YYNGEE. This CDR3 is CASSVDGRGWGEETQYF. The CDR3, as DNA: TGTGCCAGCAGCGTAGACGGTAGAGGTTGGGGGGAAGAGACCCAGTACTTC.

This clone was seen a single time. The V and J genes are TRBV19 and TRBJ1-1; D is undetermined. Germline-derived CDR1 and CDR2 are LNHDA and SQIVND (reference sequence). CDR3 length: 14 residues. Trimming removed 5 bases at V and 1 base at J, with 11 bases between. The CDR3 DNA is TGTGCCAGTAGTCCAGAAACCCCGAACACTGAAGCTTTCTTT. Its translation is CASSPETPNTEAFF. Full variable domain (remainder filled in from reference TRBV19 and TRBJ1-1): DGGITQSPKYLFRKEGQNVTLSCEQNLNHDAMYWYRQDPGQGLRLIYYSQIVNDFQKGDIAEGYSVSREKKESFPLTVTSAQKNPTAFYLCASSPETPNTEAFFGQGTRLTVV.

V usage is TRBV6-7 and J usage is TRBJ2-1, with 10 bases matching TRBD2. TRBV6-7 falls under the ORF class, with uncertain function. This CDR3 is 16 amino acids long. V gave up 0 bases and J gave up 7 bases; unmatched junction bases: 6. The chain's CDR3 is CASSYSLAGVGNEQFF. In nucleotides, the CDR3 is TGTGCCAGCAGTTACTCCCTAGCGGGAGTCGGAAATGAGCAGTTCTTC.

This sequence joins TRBV27 and TRBJ2-7; 10 bases fit TRBD2. Unmatched junction bases numbered 6, after V lost 5 bases and J lost 2 bases. This CDR3 contains 15 residues. CDR1 MNHEY and CDR2 SMNVEV come from the germline V gene (reference sequence). As DNA, the CDR3 is TGTGCCAGCAGTCGGACCGGGACTAGCGCCTACGAGCAGTACTTC. Its protein product is CASSRTGTSAYEQYF.

J is TRBJ1-2 and V is TRBV4-1; unclear D gene. The CDR3 covers 13 residues. Deletions cut 4 bases from V and 1 base from J, with 7 bases between. Per the germline V gene, CDR1 is MGHRA and CDR2 is YSYEKL. CDR3 region: CASSPDGNYGYTF. The CDR3 DNA follows: TGCGCCAGCAGCCCGGACGGTAACTATGGCTACACCTTC.

The chain is built from TRBV30 and TRBJ2-6; unclear D gene. Germline V CDR1 and CDR2: GTSNPN, SVGIG (reference sequence). This CDR3 has 14 residues. Trimming took 4 bases from V and 0 from J, leaving 7 bases between them. DNA for the CDR3: TGTGCCTGGAACGGGCCCTCTGGGGCCAACGTCCTGACTTTC. It yields the protein CAWNGPSGANVLTF.

This chain's CDR3 is CASSFRVTDTEAFF. The CDR3 DNA sequence: TGTGCCAGCAGCTTTCGGGTGACGGACACTGAAGCTTTCTTT. The rearrangement links TRBV5-4 to TRBJ1-1; D gene unclear. Germline V lookup: CDR1 SGHNT, CDR2 YYREEE (reference sequence). There are 14 residues in the CDR3. Trimming took 2 bases from V and 3 from J, leaving 11 bases between them.

The chain links TRBV4-3 to TRBJ2-3, with D possibly called TRBD1 or TRBD2 (5 bases each). The germline CDR1 and CDR2 sequences are LGHNA and YSLEER. Trimming took 3 bases from V and 2 from J, leaving 15 bases between them. The CDR3 runs 16 residues. The chain's CDR3 is CASSHLTGTLTDTQYF. For the CDR3, the DNA is TGCGCCAGCAGCCACCTCACCGGGACCCTCACAGATACGCAGTATTTT.

The chain combines TRBV6-6 with TRBJ2-7; D gene ambiguous. V was trimmed by 6 bases and J by 5 bases, leaving 8 bases between them. CDR3 size: 11 residues. Germline V CDR1 and CDR2: MNHNY, SVGAGI (reference sequence). The CDR3 loop is CASRALNEQYF. The CDR3, as DNA: TGTGCCAGCAGGGCCCTTAACGAGCAGTACTTC.

The CDR3 DNA reads as TGTGCCAGCAGGCGAACAGGGTACTATGGCTACACCTTC. Residues: CASRRTGYYGYTF. The rearrangement joins TRBV28 to TRBJ1-2; D is possibly TRBD1 (6 bases). The CDR3 totals 13 residues. V gave up 6 bases and J gave up 3 bases, with 11 bases separating them. Germline CDR1 reads MDHEN; CDR2 reads SYDVKM.

V usage is TRBV7-2 and J usage is TRBJ2-3; D is undetermined. Germline CDR1 SGHTA, CDR2 FQGNSA. Trimming removed 6 bases at V and 4 bases at J, with 11 bases between. The CDR3 sequence is 13 residues long. CDR3 bases: TGTGCCAGCAGGTTCTCCCGACCAGATACGCAGTATTTT. Translated: CASRFSRPDTQYF.